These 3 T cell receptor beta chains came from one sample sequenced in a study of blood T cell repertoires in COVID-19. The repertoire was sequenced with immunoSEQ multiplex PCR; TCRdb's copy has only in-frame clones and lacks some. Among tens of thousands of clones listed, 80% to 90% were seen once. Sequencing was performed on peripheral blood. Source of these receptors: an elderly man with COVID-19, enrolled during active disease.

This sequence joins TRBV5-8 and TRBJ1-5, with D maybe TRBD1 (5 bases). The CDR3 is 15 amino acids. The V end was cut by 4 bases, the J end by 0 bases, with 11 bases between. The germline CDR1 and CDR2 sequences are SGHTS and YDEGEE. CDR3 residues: CASSGDRISNQPQHF. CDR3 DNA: TGTGCCAGCAGCGGAGACAGAATTAGCAATCAGCCCCAGCATTTT.

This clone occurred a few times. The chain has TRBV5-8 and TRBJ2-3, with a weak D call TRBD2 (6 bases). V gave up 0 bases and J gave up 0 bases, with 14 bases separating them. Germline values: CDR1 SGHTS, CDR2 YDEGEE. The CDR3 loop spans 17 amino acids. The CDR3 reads CASSLAEWSGSTDTQYF. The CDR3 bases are TGTGCCAGCAGCTTGGCCGAGTGGAGCGGGAGCACAGATACGCAGTATTTT.

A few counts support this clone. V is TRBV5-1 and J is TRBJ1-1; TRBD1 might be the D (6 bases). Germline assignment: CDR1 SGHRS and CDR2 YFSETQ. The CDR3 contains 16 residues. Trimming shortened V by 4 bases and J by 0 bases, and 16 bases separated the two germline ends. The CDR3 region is CASSIGTHSMNTEAFF. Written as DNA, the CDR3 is TGCGCCAGCAGCATCGGGACACATAGTATGAACACTGAAGCTTTCTTT.